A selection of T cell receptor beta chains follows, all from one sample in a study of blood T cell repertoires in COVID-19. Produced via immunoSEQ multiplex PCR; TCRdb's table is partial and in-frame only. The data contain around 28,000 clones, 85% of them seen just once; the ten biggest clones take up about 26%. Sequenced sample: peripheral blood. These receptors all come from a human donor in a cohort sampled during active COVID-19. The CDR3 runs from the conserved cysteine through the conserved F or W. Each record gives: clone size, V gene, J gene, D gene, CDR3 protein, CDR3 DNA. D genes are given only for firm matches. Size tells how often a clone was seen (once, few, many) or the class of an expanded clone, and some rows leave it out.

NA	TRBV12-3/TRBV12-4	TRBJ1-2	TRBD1	CASTLDRRGYTF	TGTGCCAGCACCCTGGACAGGCGCGGCTACACCTTC
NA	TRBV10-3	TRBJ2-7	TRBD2	CAIRTERGSYEQYF	TGTGCCATCAGGACGGAGCGGGGCTCCTACGAGCAGTACTTC
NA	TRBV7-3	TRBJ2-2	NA	CASSLPTPNTGELFF	TGTGCCAGCAGCTTACCGACTCCGAACACCGGGGAGCTGTTTTTT
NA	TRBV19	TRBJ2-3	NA	CASRQGSQLDTQYF	TGTGCCAGTAGACAGGGCAGCCAACTCGATACGCAGTATTTT
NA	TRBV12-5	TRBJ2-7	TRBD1	CASGLASGTGNSHEQYF	TGTGCTAGTGGTTTGGCATCCGGGACAGGGAATTCCCACGAGCAGTACTTC
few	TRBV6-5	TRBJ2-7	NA	CASRPLGSSYEQYF	TGTGCCAGCAGGCCTCTGGGGAGCTCCTACGAGCAGTACTTC
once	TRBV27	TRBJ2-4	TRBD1	CASKGDRVGNIQYF	TGTGCCAGCAAGGGGGACAGGGTCGGAAACATTCAGTACTTC
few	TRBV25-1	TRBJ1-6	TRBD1	CASSEISPTGAYNSPLHF	TGTGCCAGCAGTGAAATATCCCCGACAGGGGCCTATAATTCACCCCTCCACTTT
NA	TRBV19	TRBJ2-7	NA	CASSIGTVYEQYF	TGTGCCAGTAGTATAGGGACAGTCTACGAGCAGTACTTC
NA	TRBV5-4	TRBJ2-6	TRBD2	CASSPTGRNTGGGNVLTF	TGTGCCAGCAGTCCTACGGGACGGAATACGGGGGGTGGCAACGTCCTGACTTTC
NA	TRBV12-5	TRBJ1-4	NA	CASGLVRTDATNEKLFF	TGTGCTAGTGGTTTGGTCAGAACAGACGCAACTAATGAAAAACTGTTTTTT
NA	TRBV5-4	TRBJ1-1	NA	CASSFDTGNMNTEAFF	TGTGCCAGCAGCTTTGATACAGGGAACATGAACACTGAAGCTTTCTTT
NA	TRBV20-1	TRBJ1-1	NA	CSAGEGIEAFF	TGCAGTGCCGGGGAGGGGATTGAAGCTTTCTTT
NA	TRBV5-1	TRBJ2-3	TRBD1	CASSDGTGAWDTQYF	TGCGCCAGCAGCGACGGGACAGGGGCGTGGGATACGCAGTATTTT
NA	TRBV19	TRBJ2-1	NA	CASSITHYRYNEQFF	TGTGCCAGTAGTATTACCCACTACAGGTACAATGAGCAGTTCTTC
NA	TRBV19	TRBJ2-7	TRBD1	CASSNPGQGGYEQYF	TGTGCCAGTAGTAACCCCGGACAGGGGGGCTACGAGCAGTACTTC
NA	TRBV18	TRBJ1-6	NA	CASSPDRGRASPLHF	TGTGCCAGCTCACCCGATAGGGGCAGGGCATCACCCCTCCACTTT
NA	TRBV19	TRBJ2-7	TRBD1	CASSRRQGVNEQYF	TGTGCCAGTAGTAGGAGACAGGGTGTGAACGAGCAGTACTTC
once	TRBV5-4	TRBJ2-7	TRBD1	CASSTDRGSYEQYF	TGTGCCAGCAGCACGGACAGGGGGTCCTACGAGCAGTACTTC
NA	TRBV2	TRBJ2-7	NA	CASRPGTPLYEQYF	TGTGCCAGCAGACCCGGGACACCCCTCTACGAGCAGTACTTC
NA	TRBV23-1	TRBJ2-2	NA	CASSQGAGWVYTGELFF	TGCGCCAGCAGTCAGGGGGCAGGTTGGGTTTACACCGGGGAGCTGTTTTTT
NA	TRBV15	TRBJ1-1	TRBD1	CATSRDRGRTEAFF	TGTGCCACCAGCAGGGACAGGGGGCGGACTGAAGCTTTCTTT
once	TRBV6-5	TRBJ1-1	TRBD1	CASSYRFTGGTEAFF	TGTGCCAGCAGTTACCGATTTACAGGGGGCACTGAAGCTTTCTTT
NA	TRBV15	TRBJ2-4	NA	CATSRDTSTQYF	TGTGCCACCAGCAGAGATACTAGTACTCAGTACTTC
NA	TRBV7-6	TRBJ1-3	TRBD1	CASSPDRGWDTIYF	TGTGCCAGCAGCCCCGACAGGGGCTGGGACACCATATATTTT
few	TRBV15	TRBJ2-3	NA	CATSRDYRSTQYF	TGTGCCACCAGCAGAGATTATAGGAGTACGCAGTATTTT
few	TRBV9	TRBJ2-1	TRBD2	CASSERGEGNEQFF	TGTGCCAGCAGCGAGCGGGGGGAAGGCAATGAGCAGTTCTTC
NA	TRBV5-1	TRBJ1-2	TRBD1	CASSLEGTGYGYTF	TGCGCCAGCAGCTTGGAAGGGACAGGGTACGGCTACACCTTC
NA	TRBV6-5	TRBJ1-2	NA	CASRQGGGGYTF	TGTGCCAGCAGACAGGGCGGGGGTGGCTACACCTTC
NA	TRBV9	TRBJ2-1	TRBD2	CASSSRLAGGRDEQFF	TGTGCCAGCAGCTCCCGACTAGCGGGGGGGCGTGATGAGCAGTTCTTC
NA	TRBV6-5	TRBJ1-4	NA	CASSSQGEKLFF	TGTGCCAGCAGTTCCCAGGGTGAAAAACTGTTTTTT
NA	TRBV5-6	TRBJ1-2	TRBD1	CASRETGGILDYGYTF	TGTGCCAGCAGAGAGACAGGGGGGATATTAGATTATGGCTACACCTTC
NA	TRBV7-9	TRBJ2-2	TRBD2	CASSFGRGGASDGELFF	TGTGCCAGCAGCTTCGGTCGCGGGGGGGCCTCGGACGGGGAGCTGTTTTTT
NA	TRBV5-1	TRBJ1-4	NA	CASSLLARTDPEKLFF	TGCGCCAGCAGCTTGCTTGCTCGGACAGACCCTGAAAAACTGTTTTTT
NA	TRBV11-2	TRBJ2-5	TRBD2	CASSLGYGTIQETQYF	TGTGCCAGCAGCTTAGGTTATGGGACTATACAAGAGACCCAGTACTTC
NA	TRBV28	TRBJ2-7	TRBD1	CASSRTGPYEQYF	TGTGCCAGCAGTCGGACAGGCCCCTACGAGCAGTACTTC
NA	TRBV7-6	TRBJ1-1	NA	CASSLAQVVGTFNTEAFF	TGTGCCAGCAGCTTAGCTCAAGTTGTAGGGACATTTAACACTGAAGCTTTCTTT
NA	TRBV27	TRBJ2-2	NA	CASSWVAGVLNTGELFF	TGTGCCAGCAGTTGGGTGGCAGGGGTCCTTAACACCGGGGAGCTGTTTTTT
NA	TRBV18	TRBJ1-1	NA	CASSRAGNTEAFF	TGTGCCAGCTCACGGGCAGGGAACACTGAAGCTTTCTTT
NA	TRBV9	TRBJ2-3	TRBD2	CASSLGLAGTDTQYF	TGTGCCAGCAGCCTAGGACTAGCGGGCACAGATACGCAGTATTTT
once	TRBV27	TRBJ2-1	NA	CATTSQGGANEQFF	TGTGCCACTACTTCGCAAGGGGGGGCGAATGAGCAGTTCTTC
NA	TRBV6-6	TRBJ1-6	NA	CASSRGGSNSPLHF	TGTGCCAGCAGTAGGGGGGGGTCTAATTCACCCCTCCACTTT
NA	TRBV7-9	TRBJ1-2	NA	CASSLRANGYGYTF	TGTGCCAGCAGCTTAAGAGCAAACGGCTATGGCTACACCTTC
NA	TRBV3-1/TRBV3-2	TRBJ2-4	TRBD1	CASSFRDRNIQYF	TGTGCCAGCAGCTTTAGGGACAGAAACATTCAGTACTTC
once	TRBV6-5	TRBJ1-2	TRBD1	CASSYGGDREYDGYTF	TGTGCCAGCAGTTACGGGGGGGACAGGGAGTACGATGGCTACACCTTC
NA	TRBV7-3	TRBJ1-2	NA	CASSSQGHNYGYTF	TGTGCCAGCAGCTCACAAGGACATAACTATGGCTACACCTTC
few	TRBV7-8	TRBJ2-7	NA	CASSFRTTLYEQYF	TGTGCCAGCAGCTTCCGCACTACACTCTACGAGCAGTACTTC
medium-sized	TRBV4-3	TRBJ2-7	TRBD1	CASSRGQGRYEQYF	TGCGCCAGCAGCCGGGGACAGGGTAGATACGAGCAGTACTTC
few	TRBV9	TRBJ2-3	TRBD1	CASSVDRGPYTQYF	TGTGCCAGCAGCGTGGACAGGGGGCCTTATACGCAGTATTTT
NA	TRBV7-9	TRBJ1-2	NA	CASSPRGEGSPYGYTF	TGTGCCAGCAGCCCGCGGGGGGAAGGTTCACCCTATGGCTACACCTTC
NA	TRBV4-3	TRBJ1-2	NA	CASSQTLGKGANYGYTF	TGCGCCAGCAGCCAAACCTTAGGGAAGGGAGCTAACTATGGCTACACCTTC
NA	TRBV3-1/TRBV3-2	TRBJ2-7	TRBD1	CASSSRDRGLEQYF	TGTGCCAGCAGCAGCCGGGACAGGGGGCTTGAGCAGTACTTC
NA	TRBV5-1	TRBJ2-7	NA	CASRVEGGSSSYEQYF	TGCGCCAGCAGGGTTGAGGGTGGGAGTAGCTCGTACGAGCAGTACTTC
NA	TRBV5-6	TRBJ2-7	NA	CASSAGYEQYF	TGTGCCAGCAGCGCGGGGTACGAGCAGTACTTC
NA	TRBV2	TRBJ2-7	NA	CASSSSWGPSYEQYF	TGTGCCAGCAGTAGTTCATGGGGCCCGAGCTACGAGCAGTACTTC
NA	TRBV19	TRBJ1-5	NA	CASSMNQGPFRPQHF	TGTGCCAGTAGTATGAATCAGGGCCCGTTTCGGCCCCAGCATTTT
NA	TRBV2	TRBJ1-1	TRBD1	CASSGQGLAEAFF	TGTGCCAGCAGTGGACAGGGGTTGGCTGAAGCTTTCTTT